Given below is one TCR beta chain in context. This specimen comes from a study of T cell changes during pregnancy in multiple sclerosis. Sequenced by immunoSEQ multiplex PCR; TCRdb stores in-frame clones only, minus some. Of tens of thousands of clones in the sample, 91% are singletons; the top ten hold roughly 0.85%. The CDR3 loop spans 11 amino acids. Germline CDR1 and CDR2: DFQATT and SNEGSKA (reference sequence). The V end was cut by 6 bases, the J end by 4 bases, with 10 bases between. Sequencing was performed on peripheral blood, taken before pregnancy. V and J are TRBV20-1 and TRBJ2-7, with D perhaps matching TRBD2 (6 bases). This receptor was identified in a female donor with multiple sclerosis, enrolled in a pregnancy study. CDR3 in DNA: TGCAGTGCACTGGAGGGGTACGAGCAGTACTTC. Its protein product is CSALEGYEQYF.